The entry that follows covers one T cell receptor (beta chain) sequence. No antigen is known for it. The sample holds no much larger clone one base away, and base qualities are not on file. This record comes from a study of graft-versus-host responses after intestinal transplantation (TCRdb year 2021). For the wider study: Multivisceral, liver-intestinal, or isolated intestinal transplants were received by the recipients. Rather than going through the commercial service, samples from a few later patients were sequenced in-house on an Illumina MiSeq and processed with MiXCR. A peak of at least 4% donor T cells among recipient peripheral blood mononuclear cells was the definition used for donor T cell macrochimerism. Alloreactive clones were identified by sequencing pre-transplant mixed lymphocyte reaction products and comparing these products with unstimulated pre-transplant donor and recipient T cells. The cohort enrolled 20 to 30 intestinal transplant recipients including one retransplant, and a few patients lacking pretransplant specimens were excluded. Bulk TCR-beta CDR3 sequencing was used to track graft-versus-host and host-versus-graft alloreactive T cell clones in the graft, circulation and bone marrow after intestinal transplantation. Anti-thymocyte globulin induction was given to all recipients, followed by maintenance tacrolimus and steroids for 2 to 3 years. Findings and caveats that apply to the study as a whole: GvH clones were detected in recipient bone marrow, and some appeared earlier in ileal mucosa or blood, consistent with an intestinal mucosal origin. The relatively low number and heterogeneity of intestinal transplant patients limited the conclusions. In patients with donor T cell macrochimerism, the allografts had high GvH to HvG T cell clonal ratios. Early after transplant, peak levels of circulating GvH clones were associated with declines in HvG clones.

Interpreted using the paper, the time point label stands for: cells obtained before transplantation from donor or recipient. CD3+CD4+ and CD3+CD8+ populations were FACS-sorted from unstimulated pre-transplant donor and recipient cells taken from spleen or lymph nodes. The library was made by the immunoSEQ multiplex PCR assay. For most patients, genomic DNA was isolated using the Qiagen DNeasy Blood and Tissue Kit and was shipped frozen to Adaptive Biotechnologies for TCR sequencing. Adaptive Biotechnologies carried out high-throughput TCR-beta CDR3 sequencing of genomic DNA for most patients. Under the source paper's analysis protocol: TCR sequencing data for some 17 patients were retrieved from Adaptive's ImmunoSEQ software; three other patients were processed with MiXCR and VDJtools. To correct CD4 versus CD8 sorting errors, sequences present in both subsets at a frequency ratio below 5:1 were removed. CDR3 nucleotide sequences shared between donor and recipient were removed because their origin could not be assigned. Alloreactive clones required at least 2-fold expansion over unstimulated cells and minimum CFSE-low frequency of 0.002% (template counts) or 0.001% (read counts). Mappable clones were those detected in sequenced pre-transplant spleen, lymph node, or MLR CFSE-low populations of the donor or recipient. Cumulative frequency of alloreactive clones was calculated as a percentage of all sequences weighted by copy number. In TCRdb, the immuneACCESS table is reduced to in-frame sequences with V and J assigned. These tables do not hold every clone; where another copy was compared, an unresolved V gene accounts for under half, and the others remain unexplained. V, J and clone size were drawn from that table, and D and trimming were deduced from the DNA. The sample contains about 70,000 clones, approximately 84% of them found a single time. The ten largest clones add up to about 0.4% of the sample.

The receptor was isolated from a human donor who was the organ donor for an intestinal transplant. Sequencing was performed on unstimulated CD4+ T cells sorted from spleen or lymph node cells, taken before transplant.

DNA sequence: TGTGCCAGCAGCTCCATCCGGGGGGTATACGGAAACACCATATATTTT. This yields the protein CASSSIRGVYGNTIYF. The V gene is TRBV11-2 and the J gene is TRBJ1-3, with TRBD1 perhaps the D gene, on 5 matching bases. Inclusive of the bounding cysteine and phenylalanine, the CDR3 is 16 residues long. Only the CDR3 portion is preserved as DNA: 48 bases, with reading frame beginning at the first base. CDR1 SGHAT and CDR2 FQNNGV were looked up in the germline V gene. The trim is 4 bases for V and 4 bases for J, with a gap of 17 bases between the germline ends.